The 10 T cell receptor beta chains in this list originate from one sample, sequenced in a study of control samples from healthy donors and cancer patients. Produced via immunoSEQ multiplex PCR; TCRdb's table is partial and in-frame only. The data hold around 130,000 clones, with over 85% observed a single time. Sequenced material: blood. The receptor set was obtained from a man younger than 45 in good health.

The chain combines TRBV12-5 with TRBJ1-2; 11 positions agree with TRBD1. Germline CDR1 reads LGHNT; CDR2 reads FRNRAP. The CDR3 sequence is 14 residues long. J was trimmed by 8 bases and V by 6 bases; bases with no gene match: 8. The CDR3 nucleotides read TGTGCTAGTGGCTATGGACAGGGGGCCCAAGGCTACACCTTC. Its translation: CASGYGQGAQGYTF.

The chain carries TRBV7-9 and TRBJ1-3; TRBD1 matches 7 bases. The CDR3 is 15 residues long. Trimming took 3 bases from V and 4 from J; bases not matched to a gene: 6. CDR1 is SEHNR, CDR2 FQNEAQ, per germline (reference sequence). Written as DNA, the CDR3 is TGTGCCAGCAGCTTCGAGGGGGCTCGGGGAAACACCATATATTTT. Its translation: CASSFEGARGNTIYF.

The chain carries TRBV30 and TRBJ1-4, with 8 nucleotides matching TRBD1. Germline V gives CDR1 GTSNPN, CDR2 SVGIG (reference sequence). V trimming: 0 bases; J trimming: 7 bases; junction bases outside the gene matches: 4. This CDR3 contains 14 residues. The CDR3 DNA follows: TGTGCCTGGAGTGTACAGGGGGGGGGTGAAAAACTGTTTTTT. Translating it yields CAWSVQGGGEKLFF.

The chain uses TRBV30 and TRBJ2-7; 10 bases agree with TRBD1. CDR1 and CDR2 (germline): GTSNPN, SVGIG (reference sequence). The V and J ends lost 5 bases and 7 bases, in that order; junction bases with no gene match: 11. The CDR3 length is 14 residues. Here the CDR3 reads CAWDPGDRGNEQYF. The CDR3 bases are TGTGCCTGGGACCCCGGGGACAGGGGAAATGAGCAGTACTTC.

This chain links TRBV3-1 (or the pseudogene TRBV3-2) with TRBJ2-7, with no clear D. Trimming shortened V by 2 bases and J by 2 bases, and 16 bases separated the two germline ends. Germline CDR1 LGHDT, CDR2 YNNKEL (reference sequence). CDR3 length equals 16 residues. The CDR3 coding sequence is TGTGCCAGCAGCCAACTGTCCGGACGGTCGCCCTACGAGCAGTACTTC. Amino acid sequence: CASSQLSGRSPYEQYF.

The chain links TRBV30 to TRBJ2-5, with 11 positions matching TRBD2. This CDR3 region has 11 residues. The V gene's germline CDR1 is GTSNPN and CDR2 SVGIG (reference sequence). CDR3 in amino acids: CASSGGKTQYF. The CDR3 DNA follows: TGTGCGTCTAGCGGGGGGAAGACCCAGTACTTC.

As concerns this clone: The junction departs from the called germline gene at one end, perhaps through a read error. The gene calls are TRBV7-7 and TRBJ2-1, with 7 bases fitting TRBD2. Germline CDR1 SSHAT, CDR2 FNYEAQ (reference sequence). This CDR3 region has 15 residues. As DNA, the CDR3 is TGTGCTAGCAGCTTATTAGGCGGGGGAGTCGATGAGCAGTTCTTC. It specifies CASSLLGGGVDEQFF.

This sequence joins TRBV5-4 and TRBJ1-3; 7 positions match TRBD1. Germline-derived CDR1 and CDR2 are SGHNT and YYREEE (reference sequence). V dropped 4 bases and J dropped 0; count of bases not matched to a gene: 1. The CDR3 length is 14 residues. The CDR3 DNA is TGTGCCAGCAGCCGACAGGGCTCTGGAAACACCATATATTTT. This sequence encodes CASSRQGSGNTIYF.

The rearrangement uses TRBV4-3 and TRBJ2-3; D is unresolved. Germline V gene data show CDR1 as LGHNA and CDR2 as YSLEER. Trimming cost V 0 bases and J 2 bases, with 6 bases left between them. CDR3 length equals 14 residues. The CDR3 DNA follows: TGCGCCAGCAGCCAAGATCATTTCACAGATACGCAGTATTTT. This sequence encodes CASSQDHFTDTQYF.

The chain combines TRBV6-2 or TRBV6-3 with TRBJ1-5, with D unresolved. The V and J ends lost 5 bases and 4 bases respectively, with 6 bases between them. The length of the CDR3 is 12 residues. From germline, CDR1 is MNHEY and CDR2 SVGEGT. CDR3 region: CASSNPNQPQHF. The CDR3 DNA is TGTGCCAGCAGTAATCCAAATCAGCCCCAGCATTTT.